A selection of T cell receptor beta chains follows, all from one sample in a study of early T cells in non-severe SARS-CoV-2 infection. TCRdb re-analysed the 5' RACE reads in MiXCR, keeping a single row per CDR3 protein. Of about 110,000 distinct CDR3 sequences listed, 8.5% to 14% were seen once; the top ten hold 7.6%. The sample taken for sequencing was whole blood. Receptors were obtained from an adult who was a healthcare worker with PCR-confirmed SARS-CoV-2 infection or an uninfected control (not recorded which). The CDR3 runs from the conserved cysteine through the conserved F or W. The D gene is left open where the match is weak. The size entry is marked missing in some rows and otherwise reads once, few, many or a size class.

D: .; J: TRBJ2-2; size: many; V: TRBV27; DNA: TGTGCCAGCAGTTCCCGCAGGGGGGACACCGGGGAGCTGTTTTTT; CDR3: CASSSRRGDTGELFF
D: .; J: TRBJ2-1; size: many; V: TRBV14; DNA: TGTGCCAGCCACTCGACAGACTCCTACAATGAGCAGTTCTTC; CDR3: CASHSTDSYNEQFF
D: TRBD1; J: TRBJ2-1; size: many; V: TRBV7-2; DNA: TGTGCCAGCAGCCTTCGACAGGGTCGAAATGAGCAGTTCTTC; CDR3: CASSLRQGRNEQFF
D: TRBD1; J: TRBJ1-1; size: few; V: TRBV5-4; DNA: TGTGCCAGCAGCTTGGGCACGACAGGGAGGGAAGACACTGAAGCTTTCTTT; CDR3: CASSLGTTGREDTEAFF
D: .; J: TRBJ1-5; size: once; V: TRBV6-2/TRBV6-3; DNA: TGTGCCAGCAGCTCGGAGAGGGCAGGCCAGCCCCAGCATTTT; CDR3: CASSSERAGQPQHF
D: TRBD2; J: TRBJ2-2; size: many; V: TRBV7-6; DNA: TGTGCCAGCAGCCCGGCGGGGGCCGGGGAGCTGTTTTTT; CDR3: CASSPAGAGELFF
D: .; J: TRBJ1-1; size: .; V: TRBV5-4; DNA: TGTGCCAGCTCCCAGTGGGACACTGAAGCTATCTTT; CDR3: CASSQWDTEAIF
D: .; J: TRBJ2-1; size: .; V: TRBV9; DNA: TGTGCCAGCAGCGCCAAACCAGACGGAAATGAGCAGTTCTTC; CDR3: CASSAKPDGNEQFF
D: .; J: TRBJ1-4; size: .; V: TRBV28; DNA: TGTGCCAGCAGTCCTGCCTACGGGGATGAAAAACTGTTTTTT; CDR3: CASSPAYGDEKLFF
D: .; J: TRBJ2-2; size: few; V: TRBV2; DNA: TGTGCCAGCAGTGTAGAAGTAACCGGGGAGCTGTTTTTT; CDR3: CASSVEVTGELFF
D: TRBD2; J: TRBJ2-1; size: .; V: TRBV6-2/TRBV6-3; DNA: TGTGCCAGCACCCGCCCAACCGGACTAGTAGCTGAGCAGTTCTTC; CDR3: CASTRPTGLVAEQFF
D: TRBD2; J: TRBJ2-1; size: .; V: TRBV11-2; DNA: TGTGCCAGCAGCCCGATATCTCTTTTCGCGGGGGGCAATGAGCAGTTCTTC; CDR3: CASSPISLFAGGNEQFF
D: .; J: TRBJ2-7; size: many; V: TRBV7-2; DNA: TGTGCCAGCAGCTGGGGTGCGAAAGGGGACTGGTACTTC; CDR3: CASSWGAKGDWYF
D: .; J: TRBJ2-6; size: once; V: TRBV29-1; DNA: TGCAGCGTTAGCGACAGCTCTGGGGCCAACGTCCTGACTTTC; CDR3: CSVSDSSGANVLTF
D: .; J: TRBJ2-7; size: .; V: TRBV12-3/TRBV12-4; DNA: TGTGCCAGCAGCTATGCCAGAGTCTACGAGCAGTACTTC; CDR3: CASSYARVYEQYF
D: .; J: TRBJ1-1; size: few; V: TRBV3-1; DNA: TGTGCCAGCAGCCGGGTTCCGAACACTGAAGCTTTCTTT; CDR3: CASSRVPNTEAFF
D: .; J: TRBJ2-1; size: many; V: TRBV3-1; DNA: TGTGCCAGCAGCCAAGGGGACATCCAGCAGTTCTTC; CDR3: CASSQGDIQQFF
D: .; J: TRBJ2-7; size: many; V: TRBV28; DNA: TGTGCCAGCAGGGGCGGGATATCCGCCGAGCAGTACTTC; CDR3: CASRGGISAEQYF
D: .; J: TRBJ2-7; size: many; V: TRBV6-2/TRBV6-3; DNA: TGTGCCAGCAGTCCCCGGACGGAATCTAAATACTACGAGCAGTACTTC; CDR3: CASSPRTESKYYEQYF
D: TRBD2; J: TRBJ2-3; size: few; V: TRBV5-1; DNA: TGCGCCAGCAGCGGAAAGGGGACTAGCGGGAGGTCAGATACGCAGTATTTT; CDR3: CASSGKGTSGRSDTQYF
D: TRBD2; J: TRBJ2-7; size: many; V: TRBV7-9; DNA: TGTGCCAGCAGCTTGGACTCGGGAGGGCTAGAGCAGTACTTC; CDR3: CASSLDSGGLEQYF
D: .; J: TRBJ2-7; size: few; V: TRBV29-1; DNA: TGCAGCGTTGAACGTACAGGGATTGGCACCTACGAGCAGTACTTC; CDR3: CSVERTGIGTYEQYF
D: .; J: TRBJ1-5; size: many; V: TRBV20-1; DNA: TGCAGCGGAGTGGCATTCGGCAATCAGCCCCAGCATTTT; CDR3: CSGVAFGNQPQHF